These T cell receptor beta chains were read from a single sample in a study of cytomegalovirus exposure and HLA in healthy donors. Assay: immunoSEQ multiplex PCR; the TCRdb copy retains only in-frame clones and omits some. The repertoire consists of around 120,000 clones, with approximately 72% occurring once and the leading ten covering around 9.1%. The sequenced material came from PBMCs. These receptors were taken from a woman aged 45-59 years in good health and CMV-seropositive. The CDR3 runs from the conserved cysteine through the conserved F or W. A D gene is named only where the DNA matches it firmly. Expanded clones are given a class, and other clones once, few, many or no size at all.

j_call,clone_size,d_call,v_call,cdr3_aa,cdr3_nt
TRBJ1-1,few,TRBD1,TRBV13,CASSQDRDTEAFF,TGTGCCAGCAGTCAGGACAGGGACACTGAAGCTTTCTTT
TRBJ1-3,once,TRBD1,TRBV11-2,CASSLDEGAAGNTIYF,TGTGCCAGCAGCTTAGACGAGGGGGCGGCTGGAAACACCATATATTTT
TRBJ2-7,NA,TRBD1,TRBV6-1,CAILLRDRSSYEQYF,TGTGCCATCCTGCTCCGGGACAGAAGCTCCTACGAGCAGTACTTC
TRBJ2-7,NA,NA,TRBV2,CASSVDSYEQYF,TGTGCCAGCAGTGTAGACAGCTACGAGCAGTACTTC
TRBJ1-1,few,NA,TRBV7-9,CASSSRGEGEGTEAFF,TGTGCCAGCAGCTCCCGAGGGGAGGGCGAGGGCACTGAAGCTTTCTTT
TRBJ2-7,NA,TRBD2,TRBV5-1,CASSLELRYGTSGSYEQYF,TGCGCCAGCAGCTTGGAGTTGAGGTACGGGACTAGCGGCTCCTACGAGCAGTACTTC
TRBJ2-5,NA,TRBD1,TRBV2,CASSKESPGGQYF,TGTGCCAGCAGTAAGGAATCACCAGGGGGCCAGTACTTC
TRBJ1-4,NA,TRBD1,TRBV6-5,CASSPGTGEKLFF,TGTGCCAGCAGCCCTGGGACAGGGGAAAAACTGTTTTTT
TRBJ2-5,NA,NA,TRBV5-1,CASSLGLEETQYF,TGCGCCAGCAGCTTGGGGCTGGAAGAGACCCAGTACTTC
TRBJ1-1,NA,NA,TRBV19,CASSIRGVNTEAFF,TGTGCCAGTAGTATCAGGGGTGTGAACACTGAAGCTTTCTTT
TRBJ2-7,NA,TRBD1,TRBV7-9,CASSPRQGIHEQYF,TGTGCCAGCAGCCCCCGACAGGGGATTCACGAGCAGTACTTC
TRBJ2-2,few,NA,TRBV15,CATSRARGQGGELFF,TGTGCCACCAGCAGAGCGCGGGGGCAGGGCGGGGAGCTGTTTTTT
TRBJ2-7,NA,TRBD2,TRBV5-1,CASSSGLAGGYEQYF,TGCGCCAGCAGCTCGGGACTAGCGGGAGGGTACGAGCAGTACTTC
TRBJ2-4,NA,NA,TRBV4-3,CASSQDQSHRVIQYF,TGCGCCAGCAGCCAAGATCAATCCCACAGGGTAATTCAGTACTTC
TRBJ1-2,NA,TRBD1,TRBV19,CASSVQGDYGYTF,TGTGCCAGTAGTGTACAGGGGGACTATGGCTACACCTTC
TRBJ2-1,few,TRBD2,TRBV5-1,CASSLDLAGGLNEQFF,TGCGCCAGCAGCTTGGACCTAGCGGGGGGGCTGAATGAGCAGTTCTTC
TRBJ1-1,NA,NA,TRBV7-2,CASSRDRTNTEAFF,TGTGCCAGCAGCCGCGACAGGACAAACACTGAAGCTTTCTTT
TRBJ2-7,NA,NA,TRBV7-8,CASSLLQNYEQYF,TGTGCCAGCAGCTTATTACAGAACTACGAGCAGTACTTC
TRBJ2-3,NA,NA,TRBV30,CAWSSLLSTDTQYF,TGTGCCTGGAGTTCCCTACTATCCACAGATACGCAGTATTTT
TRBJ2-5,NA,NA,TRBV7-9,CASSLPEGETQYF,TGTGCCAGCAGCTTACCGGAGGGAGAGACCCAGTACTTC
TRBJ1-1,NA,NA,TRBV9,CASSVGVQQNTEAFF,TGTGCCAGCAGCGTAGGAGTACAGCAGAACACTGAAGCTTTCTTT
TRBJ2-7,NA,NA,TRBV27,CASSLSPRPLYEQYF,TGTGCCAGCAGTTTATCTCCGCGCCCGTTGTACGAGCAGTACTTC
TRBJ2-5,NA,TRBD2,TRBV9,CASSVELAGDIRETQYF,TGTGCCAGCAGCGTAGAACTAGCGGGAGATATTAGAGAGACCCAGTACTTC
TRBJ2-3,NA,TRBD2,TRBV7-2,CASSYLPGTSGKAATQYF,TGTGCCAGCAGCTACCTCCCCGGGACTAGCGGGAAAGCGGCTACGCAGTATTTT
TRBJ2-7,NA,TRBD2,TRBV27,CASTSTSGSFYEQYF,TGTGCCAGCACCTCGACTAGCGGGAGTTTTTACGAGCAGTACTTC
TRBJ2-7,NA,TRBD2,TRBV5-5,CASSLDLAGGPDYEQYF,TGTGCCAGCAGCTTGGATTTGGCGGGAGGGCCGGACTACGAGCAGTACTTC
TRBJ2-6,NA,TRBD1,TRBV6-5,CASSYEGGVGANVLTF,TGTGCCAGCAGTTACGAAGGGGGCGTTGGGGCCAACGTCCTGACTTTC
TRBJ2-2,NA,NA,TRBV7-2,CASSLNSNTGELFF,TGTGCCAGCAGCTTAAACAGTAACACCGGGGAGCTGTTTTTT
TRBJ2-1,NA,NA,TRBV29-1,CSVEGWDNGNEQFF,TGCAGCGTTGAAGGGTGGGACAATGGGAATGAGCAGTTCTTC
TRBJ2-2,NA,NA,TRBV18,CASSPIMTGNTGELFF,TGTGCCAGCTCACCAATCATGACAGGGAACACCGGGGAGCTGTTTTTT
TRBJ2-3,NA,TRBD2,TRBV28,CASSLGHGGGYTDTQYF,TGTGCCAGCAGTTTAGGTCACGGCGGGGGGTACACAGATACGCAGTATTTT
TRBJ1-4,NA,TRBD1,TRBV5-6,CASSSLDRGAEKLFF,TGTGCCAGCAGCTCCCTCGACAGGGGGGCGGAGAAACTGTTTTTT
TRBJ1-3,NA,NA,TRBV9,CASSPGGQRNTIYF,TGTGCCAGCAGCCCCGGGGGGCAAAGAAACACCATATATTTT
TRBJ1-1,NA,NA,TRBV20-1,CSASQGPVAFF,TGCAGTGCTAGCCAGGGCCCTGTGGCCTTCTTT
TRBJ1-5,once,NA,TRBV4-2,CASSQDWQGSQPQHF,TGTGCCAGCAGCCAAGATTGGCAGGGTAGTCAGCCCCAGCATTTT
TRBJ1-1,NA,TRBD1,TRBV6-5,CASSPQGGGTEAFF,TGTGCCAGCAGTCCTCAGGGGGGCGGCACTGAAGCTTTCTTT
TRBJ2-1,NA,NA,TRBV19,CASSMRAPSGNEQFF,TGTGCCAGTAGTATGCGGGCCCCCTCAGGCAATGAGCAGTTCTTC
TRBJ2-7,NA,TRBD2,TRBV6-5,CASSHPGGGYEQYF,TGTGCCAGCAGTCACCCGGGGGGGGGCTACGAGCAGTACTTC
TRBJ1-2,NA,TRBD1,TRBV7-9,CASSWEDRVGYTF,TGTGCCAGCAGCTGGGAGGACAGGGTTGGCTACACCTTC
TRBJ2-1,NA,TRBD2,TRBV29-1,CSAPTSGTHNEQFF,TGCAGCGCCCCGACTAGCGGGACTCACAATGAGCAGTTCTTC
TRBJ1-2,NA,TRBD1,TRBV19,CASSMTGGEYGYTF,TGTGCCAGTAGTATGACAGGGGGCGAGTATGGCTACACCTTC
TRBJ1-2,NA,TRBD1,TRBV11-2,CASSLDGQAPLNGYTF,TGTGCCAGCAGCTTAGATGGACAGGCGCCGCTGAACGGCTACACCTTC
TRBJ1-5,few,NA,TRBV5-6,CASSLSNRNQPQHF,TGTGCCAGCAGCTTGTCCAACAGGAATCAGCCCCAGCATTTT
TRBJ2-3,NA,TRBD1,TRBV29-1,CSVANALGTGGTDTQYF,TGCAGCGTTGCTAACGCTTTAGGGACAGGGGGCACAGATACGCAGTATTTT
TRBJ2-1,NA,NA,TRBV5-1,CASSLGREPTSNEQFF,TGCGCCAGCAGCTTGGGTAGGGAGCCGACTAGCAATGAGCAGTTCTTC
TRBJ2-7,NA,NA,TRBV12-5,CASGLKWAVYEQYF,TGTGCTAGTGGTTTGAAGTGGGCTGTATACGAGCAGTACTTC
TRBJ2-2,NA,NA,TRBV9,CASSPTGGLGELFF,TGTGCCAGCAGCCCAACCGGGGGGCTGGGGGAGCTGTTTTTT